This note documents a single T cell receptor beta chain sequence. V was cut by 5 bases and J by 6 bases, with 25 bases left in between. Germline CDR1 and CDR2: LNHNV and YYDKDF (reference sequence). This CDR3 has 17 amino acids. The sample is drawn from a study of blood T cell repertoires in COVID-19. The overall study: Donors in the United States, Italy and Spain gave samples during acute or convalescent COVID-19. Sources were T cells, B-cell-depleted T cells, or PBMCs; the material itself was cDNA or gDNA.

Original processing methods: Estimation of nucleated cell counts relied on the amplification of reference gene primers. Here immunoSEQ multiplex PCR was the method, and the copy in TCRdb shows in-frame clones only, minus some. The D gene and trimming were derived from the DNA, and the V and J assignments and clone size from that table. The table records 200,000 to 300,000 clones, 87% of them present only once. The chain is built from TRBV15 and TRBJ1-2; D uncertain. Sequencing used peripheral blood. The TCR comes from a woman between 35 and 50 years old who had recovered from COVID-19. The CDR3 here is CATSSSTWAVRSHGYTF. In DNA, the CDR3 is TGTGCCACCAGCTCTTCAACTTGGGCAGTTCGGTCTCATGGCTACACCTTC.